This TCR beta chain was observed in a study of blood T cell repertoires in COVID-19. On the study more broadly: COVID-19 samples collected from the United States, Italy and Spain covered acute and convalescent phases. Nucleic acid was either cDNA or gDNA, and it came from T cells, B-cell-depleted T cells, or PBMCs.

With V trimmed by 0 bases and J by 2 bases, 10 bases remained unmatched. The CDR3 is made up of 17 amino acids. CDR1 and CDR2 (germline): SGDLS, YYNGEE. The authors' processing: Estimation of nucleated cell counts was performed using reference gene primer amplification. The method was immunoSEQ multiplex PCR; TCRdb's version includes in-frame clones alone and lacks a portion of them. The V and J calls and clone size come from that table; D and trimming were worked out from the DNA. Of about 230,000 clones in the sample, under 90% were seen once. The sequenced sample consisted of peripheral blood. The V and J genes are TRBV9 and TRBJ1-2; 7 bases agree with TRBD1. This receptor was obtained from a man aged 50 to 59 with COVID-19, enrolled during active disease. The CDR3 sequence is CASSVDPTPGGNYGYTF. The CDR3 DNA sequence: TGTGCCAGCAGCGTAGATCCCACACCAGGGGGGAACTATGGCTACACCTTC.